A single sample is the source of the 20 T cell receptor beta chains below, sequenced in a study of blood T cell repertoires in COVID-19. Assay: immunoSEQ multiplex PCR; the TCRdb copy retains only in-frame clones and omits some. This sample has around 110,000 clones, with approximately 88% found just once. Specimen: peripheral blood. These receptors originate from a woman in her 70s with acute or convalescent COVID-19.

The CDR3 nucleotides are TGTGCCAGCAGTGAATCCGGGTCGGTTGGCTACACCTTC. Translating it yields CASSESGSVGYTF. J is TRBJ1-2 and V is TRBV6-4; D gene ambiguous. V was pared by 3 bases and J by 7 bases, with 12 bases between. The germline CDR1 and CDR2 sequences are MRHNA and SNTAGT. The CDR3 totals 13 residues.

V gene TRBV12-3 or TRBV12-4 combines with J gene TRBJ2-2; D is ambiguous. Trimming left V 10 bases short and J 1 base short, with 10 bases between. The CDR3 length is 13 residues. The CDR3 nucleotides are TGTGCCACCCACAGTCGGAACACCGGGGAGCTGTTTTTT. This codes for CATHSRNTGELFF.

J is TRBJ1-5 and V is TRBV29-1; 10 nucleotides agree with TRBD1. Trimming cost V 4 bases and J 4 bases; bases outside gene matches: 4. The CDR3 extends over 14 amino acids. In germline, CDR1 is SQVTM, CDR2 ANQGSEA. CDR3 sequence reads: CSVGGQGINQPQHF. The CDR3 coding sequence is TGCAGCGTTGGGGGACAGGGGATTAATCAGCCCCAGCATTTT.

This chain links TRBV29-1 with TRBJ2-4; TRBD2 aligns across 10 bases. CDR1 and CDR2 from the germline V gene are SQVTM and ANQGSEA. V lost 5 bases and J lost 0; bases outside the gene matches: 4. The CDR3 totals 15 residues. The CDR3 region has the DNA TGCAGCGTTCGGACTAGCGGTCTAGCCAAAAACATTCAGTACTTC. The encoded protein is CSVRTSGLAKNIQYF. Filled out from reference TRBV29-1 and TRBJ2-4, the complete variable domain reads SAVISQKPSRDICQRGTSLTIQCQVDSQVTMMFWYRQQPGQSLTLIATANQGSEATYESGFVIDKFPISRPNLTFSTLTVSNMSPEDSSIYLCSVRTSGLAKNIQYFGAGTRLSVL.

With respect to this clone: The same CDR3 also results from other DNA sequences found in this sample. The V and J genes are TRBV5-1 and TRBJ2-7, with a possible D match to TRBD1 (6 bases). V gave up 0 bases and J gave up 2 bases, with 9 bases separating them. The CDR3 spans 14 residues. CDR1 and CDR2 (germline): SGHRS, YFSETQ. CDR3 bases: TGCGCCAGCAGCTTGGACAGGGCAGCCTACGAGCAGTACTTC. The encoded protein is CASSLDRAAYEQYF.

J is TRBJ2-5 and V is TRBV6-2 or TRBV6-3, with 7 bases lining up with TRBD1. The CDR3 runs to 15 residues. Germline CDR1 MNHEY, CDR2 SVGEGT. The ends lost 5 bases at V and 3 bases at J; junction bases unmatched: 9. The DNA of the CDR3 is TGTGCCAGCAGTAAGAGGGTGGGGACAGAAGAGACCCAGTACTTC. Amino acid sequence: CASSKRVGTEETQYF.

This clone occurred a few times. The V call is TRBV29-1, the J call TRBJ1-2, with 8 bases fitting TRBD1. The junction had 8 bases not matched to a gene; V was cut back by 1 base and J by 7 bases. Germline V gene data show CDR1 as SQVTM and CDR2 as ANQGSEA. The CDR3 sequence is 14 residues long. The CDR3 protein is CSVEVGQGAGGYTF. The CDR3 DNA reads as TGCAGCGTTGAAGTTGGGCAGGGGGCGGGTGGCTACACCTTC.

The genes are TRBV27 and TRBJ2-5, with D tentatively TRBD1 (6 bases). Germline lookup yields CDR1 MNHEY and CDR2 SMNVEV (reference sequence). The length of the CDR3 is 14 residues. V lost 4 bases and J lost 2, with 11 bases in between. CDR3 DNA: TGTGCCAGCAGTTCGTTGGACAGTCAAGAGACCCAGTACTTC. As protein: CASSSLDSQETQYF.

J is TRBJ2-7 and V is TRBV11-3, with D tentatively TRBD1 (5 bases). V shed 5 bases and J shed 1 base, with 9 bases lying between them. From germline, CDR1 is SGHNT and CDR2 YENEEA. CDR3 size: 13 residues. The CDR3 nucleotides are TGTGCCAGCAGCCAGGGCTATTCCTACGAGCAGTACTTC. It is translated as CASSQGYSYEQYF.

The V call is TRBV11-2, the J call TRBJ2-7; D possibly corresponds to TRBD2 (5 bases). Germline CDR1 is SGHAT and CDR2 is FQNNGV. Trimming cost V 0 bases and J 3 bases, with 9 bases left between them. This CDR3 is 14 amino acids long. The CDR3 DNA reads TGTGCCAGCAGCTTAGACGGTCGGGACTACGAGCAGTACTTC. Translation gives CASSLDGRDYEQYF.

A single count supports this clone. The gene calls are TRBV19 and TRBJ2-4; D perhaps matches TRBD1 (6 bases). Trimming pared 6 bases from V and 1 base from J, leaving 7 bases between. Looked up from germline, CDR1 is LNHDA and CDR2 is SQIVND (reference sequence). There are 13 residues in the CDR3. For the CDR3, the DNA is TGTGCCAGTAGCGACAGGGCCAAAAACATTCAGTACTTC. Translating it yields CASSDRAKNIQYF.

This chain uses TRBV5-4 with TRBJ1-4, with D perhaps matching TRBD1 (5 bases). The CDR3 runs 14 residues. In germline, CDR1 is SGHNT, CDR2 YYREEE (reference sequence). Trimming shortened V by 0 bases and J by 8 bases, and 11 bases separated the two germline ends. The CDR3 DNA reads as TGTGCCAGCAGCTTGGACGGGTACAGGGAAAAACTGTTTTTT. Translating gives CASSLDGYREKLFF.

The chain is built from TRBV5-5 and TRBJ1-5; maybe TRBD1 (6 bases). The V gene's germline CDR1 is SGHKS and CDR2 YYEKEE (reference sequence). CDR3 length: 15 residues. V lost 5 bases and J lost 5, with 17 bases in between. CDR3 region: CASSPGAPGDQPQHF. CDR3 sequence (DNA): TGTGCCAGCAGTCCAGGGGCCCCGGGCGATCAGCCCCAGCATTTT.

The V and J genes are TRBV27 and TRBJ2-3; a weak D match, TRBD1 (6 bases). V lost 5 bases to trimming and J lost 6 bases, with 24 bases between them. Per germline, CDR1 MNHEY and CDR2 SMNVEV (reference sequence). This CDR3 has 17 residues. The CDR3 sequence is CASSPSTGIYFLDTQYF. CDR3 DNA: TGTGCCAGCAGTCCCTCAACAGGGATCTACTTTTTGGATACGCAGTATTTT.

In its sample, this clone was seen once. The chain employs TRBV28 and TRBJ2-3; TRBD2 matches at 8 bases. Trimming at V came to 1 base and at J to 0 bases, leaving 3 bases not matched to a gene. The CDR3 is made up of 16 amino acids. Germline V CDR1 and CDR2: MDHEN, SYDVKM. The chain's CDR3 is CASSLYGGASTDTQYF. The CDR3 nucleotides read TGTGCCAGCAGTTTATACGGGGGGGCTAGCACAGATACGCAGTATTTT.

The V gene is TRBV2, the J gene TRBJ2-5, with a possible D match to TRBD2 (6 bases). Between the trimmed V and J ends, which lost 2 bases and 3 bases, there was a span of 13 bases. Germline lookup yields CDR1 SNHLY and CDR2 FYNNEI. The CDR3 has 15 residues. The CDR3 coding sequence is TGTGCCAGCAGTGAAAGGGCGGGGTTAGAAGAGACCCAGTACTTC. Translated, it gives CASSERAGLEETQYF. The full variable domain, rest sourced from reference TRBV2 and TRBJ2-5, is EPEVTQTPSHQVTQMGQEVILRCVPISNHLYFYWYRQILGQKVEFLVSFYNNEISEKSEIFDDQFSVERPDGSNFTLKIRSTKLEDSAMYFCASSERAGLEETQYFGPGTRLLVL.

This clone appeared once. The chain is built from TRBV12-3 or TRBV12-4 and TRBJ2-3; D is uncertain. This CDR3 is built from 12 residues. V dropped 3 bases and J dropped 7 bases, with 8 bases sitting between them. The CDR3 DNA is TGTGCCAGCAGTTTGTCCCCTAATACGCAGTATTTT. It specifies CASSLSPNTQYF.

The chain combines TRBV6-5 with TRBJ1-2; TRBD1 matches 7 bases. This CDR3 is 16 amino acids long. Unmatched junction bases numbered 14, after V lost 2 bases and J lost 8 bases. Germline assignment: CDR1 MNHEY and CDR2 SVGAGI. CDR3 sequence (DNA): TGTGCCAGCAGTTACGGGTCGATGAGGGGGCTAGGAGGCTACACCTTC. Protein sequence: CASSYGSMRGLGGYTF.

The CDR3 here is CASSYRTSVSYEQYF. The CDR3 nucleotides are TGTGCCAGCAGCTACCGGACTAGCGTCTCCTACGAGCAGTACTTC. This chain connects TRBV7-2 to TRBJ2-7; TRBD2 aligns across 9 bases. This CDR3 contains 15 residues. Germline V CDR1 and CDR2: SGHTA, FQGNSA. Trimming removed 4 bases from V and 0 bases from J; junction bases left unmatched: 4.

The genes are TRBV27 and TRBJ2-5, with 7 bases fitting TRBD1. The V gene end was trimmed by 3 bases and the J gene end by 5 bases; junction bases not matched to a gene: 15. The length of the CDR3 is 17 residues. The germline V gene encodes CDR1 MNHEY and CDR2 SMNVEV (reference sequence). The CDR3 loop is CASSFPCTLTGQETQYF. In DNA form, the CDR3 reads TGTGCCAGCAGTTTCCCTTGCACCCTGACAGGGCAGGAGACCCAGTACTTC.